This TCR beta chain was observed in a study of early T cells in non-severe SARS-CoV-2 infection. For the study at large: Chains stayed unpaired after sequencing of bulk RNA from unsorted whole blood. Study observations and caveats: Sequences matched to VDJdb favored anti-spike CD8 responses, while private and CD4 specificities were missed.

Germline-derived CDR1 and CDR2 are SGHAT and FQNNGV. V lost 1 base and J lost 3, with 6 bases in between. The CDR3 contains 14 residues. This clonotype qualifies as medium-sized. The antigen remains unidentified. The library protocol tagged individual cDNA molecules with unique molecular identifiers. TCRdb re-derived calls from the 5' RACE reads in MiXCR, one entry per CDR3 protein. The sample consists of about 52,000 distinct CDR3 sequences, 11% of them appearing once. The chain joins TRBV11-2 to TRBJ2-2; no definite D call. Sequencing used whole blood. The clonotype originates from an adult who was a healthcare worker with PCR-confirmed SARS-CoV-2 infection or an uninfected control (not recorded which). The CDR3 reads CASSLAPYTGELFF. The CDR3 DNA reads as TGTGCCAGCAGCTTAGCCCCGTACACCGGGGAGCTGTTTTTT.